The 6 T cell receptor beta chains listed next were all sequenced from one sample in a study of beta chain features in type 1 diabetes. Expressed TCRB transcripts were sequenced, since all the RNA that had been isolated was reverse transcribed. Repertoires were generated with immunoSEQ multiplex PCR, while TCRdb's copy carries only in-frame clones and drops some. The sample carries 390,000 or so clones, around 13% recorded once. The sequenced material came from naive CD4+ T cells from blood. These TCRs come from a man aged 25-45 years in good health.

The chain uses TRBV14 and TRBJ2-5, with 8 bases matching TRBD2. This CDR3 comprises 16 residues. Per the germline V gene, CDR1 is SGHDN and CDR2 is FVKESK. J was trimmed by 5 bases and V by 4 bases; bases with no gene match: 12. The CDR3 reads CASSLHLLADGETQYF. CDR3 DNA sequence: TGTGCCAGCAGCCTACATCTACTAGCGGATGGGGAGACCCAGTACTTC.

The chain uses TRBV7-2 and TRBJ2-1; possible D gene TRBD2, 6 bases. Per the germline V gene, CDR1 is SGHTA and CDR2 is FQGNSA. The V and J ends lost 1 base and 5 bases respectively, with 12 bases between them. The CDR3 has 15 residues. The chain's CDR3 is CASSLVGGRDNEQFF. CDR3 sequence (DNA): TGTGCCAGCAGCTTAGTCGGGGGTAGGGACAATGAGCAGTTCTTC.

This clone was seen a few times. This rearrangement joins TRBV7-9 to TRBJ2-1; 8 bases align to TRBD1. The trim removed 5 bases at V and 6 bases at J, leaving 9 bases unmatched. This CDR3 comprises 15 residues. Germline CDR1 is SEHNR and CDR2 is FQNEAQ (reference sequence). CDR3 in amino acids: CASSLSGQGGNEQFF. The CDR3 bases are TGTGCCAGCAGCCTCTCCGGACAGGGAGGCAATGAGCAGTTCTTC.

This clone was detected a few times. V is TRBV7-2 and J is TRBJ2-4; D is possibly TRBD1 (6 bases). CDR1 is SGHTA, CDR2 FQGNSA, per germline. V shed 0 bases and J shed 6 bases, with 9 bases lying between them. This CDR3 has 14 residues. The CDR3 protein is CASSLALDRNIQYF. The CDR3 bases are TGTGCCAGCAGCTTAGCGCTGGACAGAAACATTCAGTACTTC. The full variable domain, with the rest looked up from reference TRBV7-2 and TRBJ2-4, is GAGVSQSPSNKVTEKGKDVELRCDPISGHTALYWYRQSLGQGLEFLIYFQGNSAPDKSGLPSDRFSAERTGGSVSTLTIQRTQQEDSAVYLCASSLALDRNIQYFGAGTRLSVL.

V and J are TRBV11-3 and TRBJ1-5; unclear D gene. Germline V gene lookup returns CDR1 SGHNT and CDR2 YENEEA. This CDR3 region has 12 residues. V gave up 5 bases and J gave up 6 bases, with 8 bases separating them. In DNA, the CDR3 is TGTGCCAGCAGCCCGACGGGTCAGCCCCAGCATTTT. Translated: CASSPTGQPQHF.

The sample holds a few counts of this clone. V and J are TRBV5-6 and TRBJ2-5, with 7 nucleotides matching TRBD1. Germline values: CDR1 SGHDT, CDR2 YYEEEE. The CDR3 is 14 residues long. Trimming took 7 bases from V and 2 from J; bases not matched to a gene: 8. For the CDR3, the DNA is TGTGCCAGCTCCTGGCAGGGGGAGCAAGAGACCCAGTACTTC. Translation gives CASSWQGEQETQYF.